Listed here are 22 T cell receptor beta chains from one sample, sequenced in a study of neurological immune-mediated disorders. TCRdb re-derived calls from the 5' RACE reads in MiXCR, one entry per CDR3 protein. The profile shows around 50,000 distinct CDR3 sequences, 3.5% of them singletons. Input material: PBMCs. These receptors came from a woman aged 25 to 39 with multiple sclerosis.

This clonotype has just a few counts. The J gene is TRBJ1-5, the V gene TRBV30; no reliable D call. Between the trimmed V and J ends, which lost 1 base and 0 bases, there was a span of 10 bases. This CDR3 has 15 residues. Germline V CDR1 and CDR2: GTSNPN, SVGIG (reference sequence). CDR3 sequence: CAWSGGRVSNQPQHF. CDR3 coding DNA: TGTGCCTGGAGTGGAGGACGGGTTAGCAATCAGCCCCAGCATTTT. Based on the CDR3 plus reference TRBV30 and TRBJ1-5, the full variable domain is SQTIHQWPATLVQPVGSPLSLECTVEGTSNPNLYWYRQAAGRGLQLLFYSVGIGQISSEVPQNLSASRPQDRQFILSSKKLLLSDSGFYLCAWSGGRVSNQPQHFGDGTRLSIL.

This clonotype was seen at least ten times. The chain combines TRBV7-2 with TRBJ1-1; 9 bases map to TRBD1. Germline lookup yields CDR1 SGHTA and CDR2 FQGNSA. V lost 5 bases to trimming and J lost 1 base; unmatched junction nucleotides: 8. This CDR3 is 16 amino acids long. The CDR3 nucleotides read TGTGCCAGCAGCCCCGGGACAGGGAGAGGGAACACTGAAGCTTTCTTT. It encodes CASSPGTGRGNTEAFF.

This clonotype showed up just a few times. The CDR3 region is CASSHSDRGRTDEQFF. In DNA form, the CDR3 reads TGCGCCAGCAGCCACTCCGACAGGGGGCGCACCGATGAGCAGTTCTTC. The chain carries TRBV4-1 and TRBJ2-1; TRBD1 matches at 10 bases. From germline, CDR1 is MGHRA and CDR2 YSYEKL. Unmatched junction bases numbered 10, after V lost 3 bases and J lost 8 bases. This CDR3 comprises 16 residues.

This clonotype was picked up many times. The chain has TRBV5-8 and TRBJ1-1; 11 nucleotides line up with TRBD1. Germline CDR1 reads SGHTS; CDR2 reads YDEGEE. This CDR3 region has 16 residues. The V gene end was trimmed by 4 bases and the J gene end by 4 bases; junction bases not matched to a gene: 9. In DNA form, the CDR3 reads TGTGCCAGCAGCCTGGACAGGGGGCGCCGGGTCACTGAAGCTTTCTTT. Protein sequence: CASSLDRGRRVTEAFF.

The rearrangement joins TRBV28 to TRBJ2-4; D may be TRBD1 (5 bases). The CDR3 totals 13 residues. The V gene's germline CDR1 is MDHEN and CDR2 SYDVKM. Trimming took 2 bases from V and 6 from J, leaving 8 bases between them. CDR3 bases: TGTGCCAGCAGTTTAACAGGCCGAAACATTCAGTACTTC. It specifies CASSLTGRNIQYF. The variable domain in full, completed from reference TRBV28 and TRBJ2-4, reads DVKVTQSSRYLVKRTGEKVFLECVQDMDHENMFWYRQDPGLGLRLIYFSYDVKMKEKGDIPEGYSVSREKKERFSLILESASTNQTSMYLCASSLTGRNIQYFGAGTRLSVL.

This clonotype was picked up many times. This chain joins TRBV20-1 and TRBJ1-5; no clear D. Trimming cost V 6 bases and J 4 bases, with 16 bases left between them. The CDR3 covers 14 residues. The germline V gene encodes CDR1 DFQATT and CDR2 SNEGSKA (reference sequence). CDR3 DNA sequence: TGCAGTGCCCTAAAGGGAGGAGGGAATCAGCCCCAGCATTTT. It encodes CSALKGGGNQPQHF.

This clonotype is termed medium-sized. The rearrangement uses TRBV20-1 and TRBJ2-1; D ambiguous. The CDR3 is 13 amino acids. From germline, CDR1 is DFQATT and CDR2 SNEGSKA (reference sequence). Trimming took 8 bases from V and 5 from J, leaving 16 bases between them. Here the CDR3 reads CSTLGISNNEQFF. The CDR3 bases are TGCAGTACCCTAGGCATTTCTAACAATGAGCAGTTCTTC.

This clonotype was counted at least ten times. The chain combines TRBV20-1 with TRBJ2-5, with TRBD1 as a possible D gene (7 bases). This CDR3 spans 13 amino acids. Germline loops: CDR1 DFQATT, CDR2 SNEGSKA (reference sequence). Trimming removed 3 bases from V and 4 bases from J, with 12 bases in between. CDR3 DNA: TGCAGTGCTAGTGGGCAGGGGGGAGAGACCCAGTACTTC. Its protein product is CSASGQGGETQYF.

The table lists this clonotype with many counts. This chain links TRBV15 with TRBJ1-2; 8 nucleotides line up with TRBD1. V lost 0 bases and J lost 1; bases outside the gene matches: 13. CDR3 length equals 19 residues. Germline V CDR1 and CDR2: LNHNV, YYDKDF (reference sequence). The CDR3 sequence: CATSRDPSGTGSFNYGYTF. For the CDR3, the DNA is TGTGCCACCAGCAGAGATCCTTCCGGGACAGGTTCATTTAACTATGGCTACACCTTC. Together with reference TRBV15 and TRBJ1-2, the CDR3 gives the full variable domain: DAMVIQNPRYQVTQFGKPVTLSCSQTLNHNVMYWYQQKSSQAPKLLFHYYDKDFNNEADTPDNFQSRRPNTSFCFLDIRSPGLGDTAMYLCATSRDPSGTGSFNYGYTFGSGTRLTVV.

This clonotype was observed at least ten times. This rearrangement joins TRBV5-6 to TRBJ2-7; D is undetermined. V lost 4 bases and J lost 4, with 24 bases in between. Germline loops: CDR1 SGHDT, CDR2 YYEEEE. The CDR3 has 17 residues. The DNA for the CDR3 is TGTGCCAGCAGCGCGCGCCAATCAGGACGCCGTTGGTACGAGCAGTACTTC. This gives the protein CASSARQSGRRWYEQYF.

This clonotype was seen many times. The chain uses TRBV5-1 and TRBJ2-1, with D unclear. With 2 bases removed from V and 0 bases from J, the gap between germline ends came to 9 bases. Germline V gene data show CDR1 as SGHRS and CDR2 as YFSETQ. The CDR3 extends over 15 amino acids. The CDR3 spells CASSFRTVSYNEQFF. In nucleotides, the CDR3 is TGCGCCAGCAGCTTTAGGACCGTCTCCTACAATGAGCAGTTCTTC.

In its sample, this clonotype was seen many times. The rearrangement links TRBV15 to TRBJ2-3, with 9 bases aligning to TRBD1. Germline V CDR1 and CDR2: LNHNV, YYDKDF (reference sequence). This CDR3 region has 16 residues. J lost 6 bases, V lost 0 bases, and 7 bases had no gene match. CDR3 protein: CATSRDLGTGRDTQYF. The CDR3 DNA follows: TGTGCCACCAGCAGAGATCTGGGGACAGGGAGGGATACGCAGTATTTT.

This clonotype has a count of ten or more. The CDR3 DNA sequence: TGCAGTGCCAACCGGGACGGCGAGCATGAGCAGTTCTTC. Its protein product is CSANRDGEHEQFF. The J gene is TRBJ2-1, the V gene TRBV20-1; D is tentatively TRBD1 or TRBD2 (5 bases each). The V and J ends lost 6 bases and 8 bases respectively, with 17 bases between them. The CDR3 totals 13 residues. The germline V gene encodes CDR1 DFQATT and CDR2 SNEGSKA (reference sequence).

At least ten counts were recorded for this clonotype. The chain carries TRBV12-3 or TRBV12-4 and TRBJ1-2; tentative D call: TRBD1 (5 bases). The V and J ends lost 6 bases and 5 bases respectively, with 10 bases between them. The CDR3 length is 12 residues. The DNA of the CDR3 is TGTGCCAGCAGCCGCCCAGGGTATGGCTACACCTTC. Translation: CASSRPGYGYTF.

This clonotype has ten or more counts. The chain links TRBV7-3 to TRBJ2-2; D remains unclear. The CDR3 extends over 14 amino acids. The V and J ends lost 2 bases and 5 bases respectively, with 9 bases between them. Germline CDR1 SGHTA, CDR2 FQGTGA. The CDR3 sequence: CASSLSRVTGELFF. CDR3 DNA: TGTGCCAGCAGCTTATCTCGGGTAACCGGGGAGCTGTTTTTT.

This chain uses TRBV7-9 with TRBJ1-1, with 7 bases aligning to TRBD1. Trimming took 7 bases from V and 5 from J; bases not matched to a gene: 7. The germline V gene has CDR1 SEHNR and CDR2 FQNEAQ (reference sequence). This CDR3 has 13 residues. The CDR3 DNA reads TGTGCCAGCACCATGACAGGGACGACTGAAGCTTTCTTT. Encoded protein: CASTMTGTTEAFF.

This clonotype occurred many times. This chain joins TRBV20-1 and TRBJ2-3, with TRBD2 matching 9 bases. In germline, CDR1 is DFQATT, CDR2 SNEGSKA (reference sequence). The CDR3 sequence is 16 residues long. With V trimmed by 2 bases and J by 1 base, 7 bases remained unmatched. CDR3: CSARNRGRAGTDTQYF. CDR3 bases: TGCAGTGCTAGAAACCGCGGGAGGGCCGGCACAGATACGCAGTATTTT.

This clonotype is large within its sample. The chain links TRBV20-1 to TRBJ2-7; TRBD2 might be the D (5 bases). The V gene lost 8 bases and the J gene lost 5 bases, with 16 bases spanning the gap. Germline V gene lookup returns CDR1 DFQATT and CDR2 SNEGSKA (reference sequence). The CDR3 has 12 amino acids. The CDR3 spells CSFRTSSHEQYF. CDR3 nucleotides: TGCAGTTTCCGGACCTCTAGCCACGAGCAGTACTTC.

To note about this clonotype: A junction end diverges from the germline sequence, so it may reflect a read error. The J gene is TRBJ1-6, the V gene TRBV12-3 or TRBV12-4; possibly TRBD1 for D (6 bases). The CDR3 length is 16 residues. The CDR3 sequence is CASSPRSGGMDSPLNF. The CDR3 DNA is TGTGCCAGCAGCCCCCGAAGTGGGGGCATGGATTCACCCCTCAACTTT.

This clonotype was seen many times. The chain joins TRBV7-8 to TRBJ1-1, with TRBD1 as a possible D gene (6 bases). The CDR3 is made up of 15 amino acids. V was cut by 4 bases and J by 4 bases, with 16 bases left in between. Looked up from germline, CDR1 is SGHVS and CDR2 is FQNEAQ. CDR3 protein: CASSSPPWGLTEAFF. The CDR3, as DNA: TGTGCCAGCAGCTCCCCACCTTGGGGGCTCACTGAAGCTTTCTTT.

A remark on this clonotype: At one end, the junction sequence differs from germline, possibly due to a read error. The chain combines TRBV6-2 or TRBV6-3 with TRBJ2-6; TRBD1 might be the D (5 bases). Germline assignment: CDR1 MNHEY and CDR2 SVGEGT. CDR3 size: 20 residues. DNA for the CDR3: TGTGCCAGCAGTTATCTAGGGAATAACAGCTTCCTCTCTGGGGCCAAAGTCCTGACTTTC. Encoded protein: CASSYLGNNSFLSGAKVLTF.

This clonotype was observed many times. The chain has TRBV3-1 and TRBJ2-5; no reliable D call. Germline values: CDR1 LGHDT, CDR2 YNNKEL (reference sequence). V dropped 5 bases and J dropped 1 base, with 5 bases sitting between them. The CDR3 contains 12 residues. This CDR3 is CASSYVQETQYF. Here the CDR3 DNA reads TGTGCCAGCAGCTACGTCCAAGAGACCCAGTACTTC.